This T cell receptor beta chain was recovered during a study of beta chain features in type 1 diabetes. The whole isolated RNA underwent reverse transcription, so sequencing captured expressed TCRB transcripts. Clones were read by immunoSEQ multiplex PCR, and TCRdb kept only the in-frame ones, dropping some. The table records 250,000 to 300,000 clones, 14% of them present only once. V shed 1 base, J shed 0 bases, and the junction held 13 bases outside the gene matches. From germline, CDR1 is SGHNT and CDR2 YYREEE (reference sequence). This CDR3 spans 19 amino acids. As regards this clone: Its antigen remains unidentified.

Findings and limits, study-wide: People with Type 1 diabetes carried modestly yet significantly shorter TCRB CDR3s in all four CD4+ subsets. Across patients, naive, central memory and Treg TCRB repertoires exhibited apparently greater similarity than was observed across healthy donors.

Every donor had blood drawn once into heparin, about 116 mL on average. Sorting that relied on CD45RO/CCR7/CD25/CD127/CD95/CD27 yielded CD4+ naive, central memory, regulatory and stem cell-like memory cells. The clonotype was recovered from a man aged 30-40 years with type 1 diabetes. This chain links TRBV5-4 with TRBJ2-1; 7 nucleotides line up with TRBD2. The sequencing sample was made of naive CD4+ T cells from blood. The CDR3 nucleotides read TGTGCCAGCAGCTTGCGTGGCCAAGGCGGGGGAAGCTCCTACAATGAGCAGTTCTTC. It codes for CASSLRGQGGGSSYNEQFF.